These T cell receptor beta chains were read from a single sample in a study of graft-versus-host responses after intestinal transplantation. Assay used: immunoSEQ multiplex PCR; TCRdb lists only in-frame clones, some missing. The table includes about 15,000 clones, about 87% detected once. The sequences come from bone marrow, collected more than 120 days after intestinal transplantation. The source is a human patient who received an intestinal transplant, so some T cells may come from the graft donor. The CDR3 runs from the conserved cysteine through the conserved F or W. D genes are given only for firm matches. Where a row states a size, it is once, few, many or the class of an expanded clone; other rows omit it.

CDR3nt: TGTGCCAGCAGCTTAGGAGGGGAGCAGTTCTTC
CDR3aa: CASSLGGEQFF
d_gene: .
j_gene: TRBJ2-1
v_gene: TRBV7-6
abundance: few

CDR3nt: TGTGCCAGCAGCTTAGAGTTTGGAGGGACAGGGGGCAATGAGCAGTTCTTC
CDR3aa: CASSLEFGGTGGNEQFF
d_gene: TRBD1
j_gene: TRBJ2-1
v_gene: TRBV11-3
abundance: .

CDR3nt: TGCGCCAGCAGCCAAGATCTGGGACAGTTATACTATGGCTACACCTTT
CDR3aa: CASSQDLGQLYYGYTF
d_gene: TRBD1
j_gene: TRBJ1-2
v_gene: TRBV4-1
abundance: .

CDR3nt: TGTGCCAGCAGTTACTCGATCGGGGGCTACGAGCAGTACTTC
CDR3aa: CASSYSIGGYEQYF
d_gene: .
j_gene: TRBJ2-7
v_gene: TRBV6-6
abundance: .

CDR3nt: TGCGCCAGCAGCGCAGGACTATTAACGAACACCGGGGAGCTGTTTTTT
CDR3aa: CASSAGLLTNTGELFF
d_gene: .
j_gene: TRBJ2-2
v_gene: TRBV4-1
abundance: .

CDR3nt: TGTGCCAGCAGCAAGGACAGGTTCTCCGGCTACACCTTC
CDR3aa: CASSKDRFSGYTF
d_gene: .
j_gene: TRBJ1-2
v_gene: TRBV21-1
abundance: .

CDR3nt: TGTGCCAGTCGGGGAGTCGGCACTGAAGCTTTCTTT
CDR3aa: CASRGVGTEAFF
d_gene: .
j_gene: TRBJ1-1
v_gene: TRBV19
abundance: .

CDR3nt: TGTGCCAGCAGTTTGTCCCGACAGGGATGGGACACTGAAGCTTTCTTT
CDR3aa: CASSLSRQGWDTEAFF
d_gene: TRBD1
j_gene: TRBJ1-1
v_gene: TRBV27
abundance: .

CDR3nt: TGTGCCAGCAGTTCAAACGGGATTCACACTGAAGCTTTCTTT
CDR3aa: CASSSNGIHTEAFF
d_gene: .
j_gene: TRBJ1-1
v_gene: TRBV27
abundance: .

CDR3nt: TGTGCCAGTAGTTTATGGACTAGCAATGAGCAGTTCTTC
CDR3aa: CASSLWTSNEQFF
d_gene: TRBD2
j_gene: TRBJ2-1
v_gene: TRBV19
abundance: .

CDR3nt: TGTGCCAGCAGCTTTTCCCAGGAGGCCCACTATAATTCACCCCTCCACTTT
CDR3aa: CASSFSQEAHYNSPLHF
d_gene: .
j_gene: TRBJ1-6
v_gene: TRBV5-5
abundance: .

CDR3nt: TGTGCCAGCAGCTCACCAAATCAGGGCGAGCAGTACTTC
CDR3aa: CASSSPNQGEQYF
d_gene: .
j_gene: TRBJ2-7
v_gene: TRBV7-9
abundance: .

CDR3nt: TGTGCCAGCAGCGTAGGGCCCGATAGCAATCAGCCCCAGCATTTT
CDR3aa: CASSVGPDSNQPQHF
d_gene: .
j_gene: TRBJ1-5
v_gene: TRBV9
abundance: .

CDR3nt: TGTGCCAGAAGAGCGGACAGGGCCTACGAGCAGTACTTC
CDR3aa: CARRADRAYEQYF
d_gene: TRBD1
j_gene: TRBJ2-7
v_gene: TRBV5-3
abundance: .

CDR3nt: TGTGCCAGCAGCTTGGACGGGGGGCGCCACTCCTACGAGCAGTACTTC
CDR3aa: CASSLDGGRHSYEQYF
d_gene: .
j_gene: TRBJ2-7
v_gene: TRBV5-4
abundance: .

CDR3nt: TGTGCCAGCTCACCAGGCGGGCGGGAGACCCAGTACTTC
CDR3aa: CASSPGGRETQYF
d_gene: .
j_gene: TRBJ2-5
v_gene: TRBV18
abundance: .

CDR3nt: TGTGCCATCTCTGACGGACGTAATCAGCCCCAGCATTTT
CDR3aa: CAISDGRNQPQHF
d_gene: .
j_gene: TRBJ1-5
v_gene: TRBV6-1
abundance: .

CDR3nt: TGTGCCAGCAGCTTAGAGGTGGGGGAGCTGTTTTTT
CDR3aa: CASSLEVGELFF
d_gene: .
j_gene: TRBJ2-2
v_gene: TRBV13
abundance: few

CDR3nt: TGTGCCAGCAGTTTCCCGCAGGGAATTTCGGGCGAGCAGTACTTC
CDR3aa: CASSFPQGISGEQYF
d_gene: .
j_gene: TRBJ2-7
v_gene: TRBV28
abundance: .

CDR3nt: TGCGCCAGCAGCTTGGACGATCTGTCCTATAATTCACCCCTCCACTTT
CDR3aa: CASSLDDLSYNSPLHF
d_gene: .
j_gene: TRBJ1-6
v_gene: TRBV5-1
abundance: .

CDR3nt: TGCGCCAGCAGCTTGGCCCAGGAACAGGGCCGTTACGAGCAGTACTTC
CDR3aa: CASSLAQEQGRYEQYF
d_gene: .
j_gene: TRBJ2-7
v_gene: TRBV5-1
abundance: .

CDR3nt: TGTGCCAGCAAGGGGACAGGTTTTAACTATGGCTACACCTTC
CDR3aa: CASKGTGFNYGYTF
d_gene: TRBD1
j_gene: TRBJ1-2
v_gene: TRBV6-5
abundance: .

CDR3nt: TGCGCCAGCAGTGAGCCCGTGACTACCTACGAGCAGTACTTC
CDR3aa: CASSEPVTTYEQYF
d_gene: .
j_gene: TRBJ2-7
v_gene: TRBV10-2
abundance: .

CDR3nt: TGTGCCAGTAGTATCTCGGGCAGGGGCAATCAGCCCCAGCATTTT
CDR3aa: CASSISGRGNQPQHF
d_gene: .
j_gene: TRBJ1-5
v_gene: TRBV19
abundance: .